The sequence of this T cell receptor (beta chain) was determined in a study of brain T cells in children with intractable seizures. Study outcomes and limitations: Pre-surgery blood may have been undersampled, hiding some clones. Among the top 50 brain clones were public and private clonotypes.

Sequencing was limited to surgery cases with top T cell transcript signatures in brain tissue. Pre-surgery treatment included at least one anti-epileptic drug. Trimming cost V 3 bases and J 4 bases; bases outside gene matches: 9. CDR1 is SNHLY, CDR2 FYNNEI, per germline. The CDR3 contains 15 residues. A word on this clone: Its target is unknown.

Method: immunoSEQ multiplex PCR; TCRdb's copy keeps in-frame clones and lacks some. The sample lists some 590 clones; over 60% were seen once. Sample: resected brain tissue, taken at surgery. The clonotype originates from a boy between 10 and 17 years old with tuberous sclerosis and intractable seizures. The gene calls are TRBV2 and TRBJ2-7; 7 nucleotides match TRBD1. CDR3 in amino acids: CASSERTGRGYEQYF. The CDR3 coding sequence is TGTGCCAGCAGTGAGCGGACAGGCCGCGGTTACGAGCAGTACTTC.